This T cell receptor (beta chain) was captured by sequencing in a study of radiotherapy plus CTLA-4 blockade in lung cancer. Overall study findings and caveats: Blood TCR clones of tumor origin expanded after radiotherapy plus ipilimumab.

As regards this clone: As yet, its antigen is unknown.

This CDR3 is 16 amino acids long. Per germline, CDR1 SGHNT and CDR2 YYREEE (reference sequence). V shed 2 bases, J shed 5 bases, and the junction held 10 bases outside the gene matches. Assay used: immunoSEQ multiplex PCR; TCRdb lists only in-frame clones, some missing. This table has approximately 85,000 clones, approximately 83% appearing once. The study treated chemo-refractory metastatic non-small-cell lung cancer patients with focal radiation plus ipilimumab CTLA-4 blockade. The TCR was taken from a human donor with non-small cell lung cancer that progressed on radiotherapy plus ipilimumab. The rearrangement joins TRBV5-4 to TRBJ2-5; 9 nucleotides align to TRBD1. Sequenced material: peripheral blood, taken from a patient treated with radiotherapy plus ipilimumab. Here the CDR3 reads CASSFRTGALGETQYF. Written as DNA, the CDR3 is TGTGCCAGCAGCTTTAGGACAGGGGCCCTCGGGGAGACCCAGTACTTC. Full variable domain (remainder filled in from reference TRBV5-4 and TRBJ2-5): ETGVTQSPTHLIKTRGQQVTLRCSSQSGHNTVSWYQQALGQGPQFIFQYYREEENGRGNFPPRFSGLQFPNYSSELNVNALELDDSALYLCASSFRTGALGETQYFGPGTRLLVL.